These T cell receptor beta chains were read from a single sample in a study of vaccination effects on CD4 cells after COVID-19. No cognate antigen is known for these TCRs. The repertoire was sequenced with immunoSEQ multiplex PCR; TCRdb's copy has only in-frame clones and lacks some. The data show about 45,000 clones, around 72% seen once. The sample was CD4+ T cells from PBMCs cultured with a peptide pool, taken before COVID-19 vaccination. These receptors all stem from a human donor who had a prior SARS-CoV-2 infection. CDR3s include the opening cysteine and the closing phenylalanine or tryptophan. Fields, in order: clone size, J gene, D gene, V gene, CDR3 protein, CDR3 DNA. D genes are given only for firm matches. Clone size appears in some rows only: once, few, many, or a class for an expanded clone.

>few|TRBJ2-1|TRBD2|TRBV19
CASSTVAGGGEQFF
TGTGCCAGTAGTACGGTAGCGGGGGGCGGTGAGCAGTTCTTC
>NA|TRBJ2-7|TRBD2|TRBV4-2
CASSQGGVRAGANEQYF
TGTGCCAGCAGCCAAGGTGGGGTTCGAGCGGGAGCGAACGAGCAGTACTTC
>NA|TRBJ2-7|NA|TRBV5-6
CASSFFERYEQYF
TGTGCCAGCAGCTTCTTCGAGCGCTACGAGCAGTACTTC
>NA|TRBJ1-5|NA|TRBV4-2
CASSQDYGREGQPQHF
TGTGCCAGCAGCCAAGATTATGGCAGGGAGGGTCAGCCCCAGCATTTT
>NA|TRBJ2-7|TRBD2|TRBV27
CASRREASGRNYEQYF
TGTGCCAGCAGACGGGAGGCTAGCGGGCGAAACTACGAGCAGTACTTC
>NA|TRBJ2-1|NA|TRBV6-5
CASSYSRGGFYEQFF
TGTGCCAGCAGTTACTCGCGCGGGGGCTTTTACGAGCAGTTCTTC
>NA|TRBJ2-5|NA|TRBV6-6
CASSFLTAEGPETQYF
TGTGCCAGCAGTTTTTTGACAGCGGAGGGTCCAGAGACCCAGTACTTC
>NA|TRBJ1-2|NA|TRBV9
CASSVAPHEGRYGYTF
TGTGCCAGCAGCGTAGCCCCCCATGAGGGGAGATATGGCTACACCTTC
>NA|TRBJ2-1|NA|TRBV9
CASSVRRGANSYNEQFF
TGTGCCAGCAGCGTAAGGAGGGGGGCTAACTCCTACAATGAGCAGTTCTTC
>few|TRBJ1-3|TRBD1|TRBV7-9
CASSSDVTGPSGNTIYF
TGTGCCAGCAGCTCCGATGTGACAGGGCCGAGTGGAAACACCATATATTTT
>NA|TRBJ2-7|NA|TRBV5-4
CASSVGAPYEQYF
TGTGCCAGCAGCGTGGGGGCCCCCTACGAGCAGTACTTC
>NA|TRBJ2-5|NA|TRBV5-1
CASSLTGNQETQYF
TGCGCCAGCAGCTTGACGGGTAACCAAGAGACCCAGTACTTC
>NA|TRBJ1-1|NA|TRBV30
CAWSVEGGTEAFF
TGTGCCTGGAGTGTGGAGGGGGGAACTGAAGCTTTCTTT
>few|TRBJ2-3|NA|TRBV5-4
CASSWGAGTSTDTQYF
TGTGCCAGCAGCTGGGGGGCGGGAACTAGCACAGATACGCAGTATTTT
>NA|TRBJ2-7|NA|TRBV9
CASSVAGFSVYEQYF
TGTGCCAGCAGCGTAGCCGGTTTTTCGGTCTACGAGCAGTACTTC
>NA|TRBJ1-2|NA|TRBV28
CASTNKYGYTF
TGTGCCAGCACTAACAAGTATGGCTACACCTTC
>once|TRBJ1-1|TRBD1|TRBV3-1/TRBV3-2
CASSTTPGTENTEAFF
TGTGCCAGCAGCACTACCCCCGGGACAGAGAACACTGAAGCTTTCTTT
>few|TRBJ2-3|NA|TRBV3-1/TRBV3-2
CASGHSGVSTDTQYF
TGTGCCAGCGGACACTCGGGGGTATCGACAGATACGCAGTATTTT
>few|TRBJ2-2|NA|TRBV7-2
CASSHSLVLPGGELFF
TGTGCCAGCAGCCACAGTTTGGTTTTGCCGGGCGGGGAGCTGTTTTTT
>NA|TRBJ2-1|TRBD2|TRBV5-4
CASSSGGGSYNEQFF
TGTGCCAGCAGCAGCGGGGGGGGCTCCTACAATGAGCAGTTCTTC
>NA|TRBJ1-5|NA|TRBV10-3
CAISNQDQPQHF
TGTGCCATCAGTAACCAAGATCAGCCCCAGCATTTT
>few|TRBJ1-2|NA|TRBV6-5
CASRRQDNYGYTF
TGTGCCAGCAGGAGACAGGACAACTATGGCTACACCTTC
>NA|TRBJ1-6|TRBD1|TRBV19
CASSMRGLPYNSPLHF
TGTGCCAGTAGTATGAGGGGGCTCCCCTATAATTCACCCCTCCACTTT
>NA|TRBJ2-2|NA|TRBV5-1
CASSLGQPNTGELFF
TGCGCCAGCAGCTTGGGACAACCTAACACCGGGGAGCTGTTTTTT
>NA|TRBJ2-7|TRBD2|TRBV27
CASSPYTLAGIAYEQYF
TGTGCCAGCAGTCCATACACACTAGCGGGGATAGCCTACGAGCAGTACTTC
>many|TRBJ1-4|NA|TRBV30
CAWSVFSGYEKLFF
TGTGCCTGGAGTGTATTTTCGGGTTACGAAAAACTGTTTTTT
>NA|TRBJ2-1|NA|TRBV6-1
CASSEALTEQFF
TGTGCCAGCAGTGAAGCGTTGACTGAGCAGTTCTTC
>NA|TRBJ2-1|TRBD2|TRBV11-2
CASSLAAWTSGSRNEQFF
TGTGCCAGCAGCTTAGCCGCTTGGACTAGCGGGAGTCGGAATGAGCAGTTCTTC
>once|TRBJ1-1|NA|TRBV1
CTSSTKNTEAFF
TGCACCAGCAGCACTAAGAACACTGAAGCTTTCTTT
>few|TRBJ2-7|NA|TRBV6-4
CASSVYSYEQYF
TGTGCCAGCAGTGTGTATTCCTACGAGCAGTACTTC
>once|TRBJ1-1|TRBD1|TRBV6-5
CASSSGTGGEAFF
TGTGCCAGCAGTTCCGGGACAGGGGGCGAAGCTTTCTTT
>many|TRBJ2-5|NA|TRBV27
CASREGVQETQYF
TGTGCCAGCCGTGAAGGGGTTCAAGAGACCCAGTACTTC
>NA|TRBJ2-2|NA|TRBV13
CASSLVGAGELFF
TGTGCCAGCAGCTTAGTCGGGGCCGGGGAGCTGTTTTTT
>NA|TRBJ2-2|NA|TRBV15
CATSRGGDTGELFF
TGTGCCACCAGCAGAGGAGGTGACACCGGGGAGCTGTTTTTT
>NA|TRBJ2-1|NA|TRBV18
CASSPSVADNEQFF
TGTGCCAGCTCACCCTCGGTGGCGGACAATGAGCAGTTCTTC
>few|TRBJ1-1|NA|TRBV7-9
CASSFWGGRRTEAFF
TGTGCCAGCAGCTTTTGGGGCGGGAGGAGGACTGAAGCTTTCTTT
>NA|TRBJ1-1|NA|TRBV6-5
CASSPRQQTEAFF
TGTGCCAGCAGTCCGCGACAGCAAACTGAAGCTTTCTTT